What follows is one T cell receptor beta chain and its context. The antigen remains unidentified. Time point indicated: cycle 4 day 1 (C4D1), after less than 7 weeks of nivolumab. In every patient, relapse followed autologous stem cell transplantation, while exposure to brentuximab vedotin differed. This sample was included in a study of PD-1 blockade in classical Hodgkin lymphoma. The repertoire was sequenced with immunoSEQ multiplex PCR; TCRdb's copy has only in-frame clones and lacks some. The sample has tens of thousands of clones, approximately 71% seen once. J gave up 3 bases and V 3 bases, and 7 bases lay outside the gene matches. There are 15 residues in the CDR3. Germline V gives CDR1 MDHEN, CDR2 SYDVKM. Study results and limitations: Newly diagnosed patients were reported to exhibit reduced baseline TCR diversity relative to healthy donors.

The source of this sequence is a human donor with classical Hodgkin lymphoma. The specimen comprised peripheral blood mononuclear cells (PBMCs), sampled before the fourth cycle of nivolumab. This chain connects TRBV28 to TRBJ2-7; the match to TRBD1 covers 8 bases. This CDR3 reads CASSFATGAVYEQYF. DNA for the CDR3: TGTGCCAGCAGTTTCGCGACAGGGGCCGTCTACGAGCAGTACTTC.